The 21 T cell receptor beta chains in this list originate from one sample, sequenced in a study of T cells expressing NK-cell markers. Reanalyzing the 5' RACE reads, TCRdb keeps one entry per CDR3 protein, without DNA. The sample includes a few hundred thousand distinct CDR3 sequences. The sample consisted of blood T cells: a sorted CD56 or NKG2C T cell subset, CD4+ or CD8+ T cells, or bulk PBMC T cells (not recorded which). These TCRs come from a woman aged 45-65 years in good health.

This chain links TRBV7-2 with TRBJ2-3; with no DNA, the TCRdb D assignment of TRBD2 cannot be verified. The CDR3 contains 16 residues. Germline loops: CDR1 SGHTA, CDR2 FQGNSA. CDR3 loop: CASSYLAGVSTDTQYF.

CDR3 sequence reads: CASSQDWTAPSGNTIYF. This chain connects TRBV4-2 to TRBJ1-3; TCRdb calls TRBD1, which cannot be checked without DNA. The CDR3 contains 17 residues. Germline CDR1 and CDR2: LGHNA and YNFKEQ.

CDR3: CSAPDNSGYGYTF. The V and J genes are TRBV20-1 and TRBJ1-2; TCRdb returns TRBD1, unconfirmable since there is no DNA. This CDR3 comprises 13 residues. Germline V gene data show CDR1 as DFQATT and CDR2 as SNEGSKA (reference sequence).

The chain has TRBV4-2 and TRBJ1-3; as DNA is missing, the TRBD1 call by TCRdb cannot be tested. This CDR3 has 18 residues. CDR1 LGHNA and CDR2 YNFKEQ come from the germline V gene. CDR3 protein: CASSRDENLGAPLGTIYF.

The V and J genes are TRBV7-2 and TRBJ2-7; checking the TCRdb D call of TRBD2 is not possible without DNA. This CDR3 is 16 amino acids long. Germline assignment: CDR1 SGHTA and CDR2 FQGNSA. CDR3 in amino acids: CASSPRTSGFSYEQYF. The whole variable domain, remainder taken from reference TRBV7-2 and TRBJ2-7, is GAGVSQSPSNKVTEKGKDVELRCDPISGHTALYWYRQSLGQGLEFLIYFQGNSAPDKSGLPSDRFSAERTGGSVSTLTIQRTQQEDSAVYLCASSPRTSGFSYEQYFGPGTRLTVT.

CDR3 loop: CSAEPGQGGAYEQYF. The chain couples TRBV20-1 to TRBJ2-7; TCRdb designates TRBD1, a call that cannot be tested without DNA. The CDR3 is made up of 15 amino acids. The germline CDR1 and CDR2 sequences are DFQATT and SNEGSKA (reference sequence).

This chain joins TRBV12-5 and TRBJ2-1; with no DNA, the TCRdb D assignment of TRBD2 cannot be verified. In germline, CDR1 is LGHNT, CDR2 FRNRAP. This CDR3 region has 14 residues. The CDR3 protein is CASGLGSGRNEQFF.

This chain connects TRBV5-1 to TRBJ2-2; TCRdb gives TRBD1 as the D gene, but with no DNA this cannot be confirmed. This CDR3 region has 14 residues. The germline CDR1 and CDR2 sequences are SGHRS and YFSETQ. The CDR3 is CASAGTINTGELFF.

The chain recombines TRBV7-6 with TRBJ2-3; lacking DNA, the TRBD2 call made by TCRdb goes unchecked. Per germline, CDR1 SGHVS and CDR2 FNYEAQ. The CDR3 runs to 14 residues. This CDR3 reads CASTEAGATDTQYF.

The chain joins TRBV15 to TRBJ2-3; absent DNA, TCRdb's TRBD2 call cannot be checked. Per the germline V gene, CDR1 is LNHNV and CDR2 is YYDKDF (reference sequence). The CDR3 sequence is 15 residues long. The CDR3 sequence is CATSRDVAGLATQYF.

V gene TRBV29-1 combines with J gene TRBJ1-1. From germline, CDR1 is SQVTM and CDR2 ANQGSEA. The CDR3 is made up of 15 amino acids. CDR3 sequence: CSVEHLINMNTEAFF.

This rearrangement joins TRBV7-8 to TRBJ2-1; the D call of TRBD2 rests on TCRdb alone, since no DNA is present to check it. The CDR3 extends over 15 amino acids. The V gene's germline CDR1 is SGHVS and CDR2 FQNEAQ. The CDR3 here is CASSLGGGGDNEQFF.

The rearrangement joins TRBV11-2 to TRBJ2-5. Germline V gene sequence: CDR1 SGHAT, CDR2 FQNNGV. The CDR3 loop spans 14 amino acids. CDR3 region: CASSLWGSQETQYF.

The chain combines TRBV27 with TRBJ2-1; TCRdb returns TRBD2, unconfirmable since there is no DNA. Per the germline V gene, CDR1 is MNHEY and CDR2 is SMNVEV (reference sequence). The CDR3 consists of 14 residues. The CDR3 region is CASTDSGSDNEQFF.

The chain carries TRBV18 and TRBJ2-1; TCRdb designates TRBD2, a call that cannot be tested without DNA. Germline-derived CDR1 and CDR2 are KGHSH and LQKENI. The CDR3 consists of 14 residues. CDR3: CASSATSEGDEQFF.

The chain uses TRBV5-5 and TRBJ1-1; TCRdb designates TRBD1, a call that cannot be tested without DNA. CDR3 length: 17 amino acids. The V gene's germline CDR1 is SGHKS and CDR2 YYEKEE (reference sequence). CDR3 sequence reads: CASISFDPGHWNTEAFF. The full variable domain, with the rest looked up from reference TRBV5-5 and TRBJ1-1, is DAGVTQSPTHLIKTRGQQVTLRCSPISGHKSVSWYQQVLGQGPQFIFQYYEKEERGRGNFPDRFSARQFPNYSSELNVNALLLGDSALYLCASISFDPGHWNTEAFFGQGTRLTVV.

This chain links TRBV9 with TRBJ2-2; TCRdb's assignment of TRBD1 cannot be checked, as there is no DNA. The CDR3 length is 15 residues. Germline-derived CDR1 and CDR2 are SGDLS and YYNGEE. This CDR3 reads CAGGGQSANTGELFF.

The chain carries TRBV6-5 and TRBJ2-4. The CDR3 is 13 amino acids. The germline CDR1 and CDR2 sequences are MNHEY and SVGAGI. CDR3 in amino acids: CASSFGDQNIQYF.

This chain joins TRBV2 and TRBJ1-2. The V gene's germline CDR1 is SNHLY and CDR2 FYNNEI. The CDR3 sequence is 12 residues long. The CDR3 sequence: CASSEGFIGWTF.

The CDR3 protein is CAGGTGASEQFF. The gene calls are TRBV2 and TRBJ2-1; TCRdb lists TRBD1, though no DNA is available to test this call. Looked up from germline, CDR1 is SNHLY and CDR2 is FYNNEI. This CDR3 is 12 amino acids long.

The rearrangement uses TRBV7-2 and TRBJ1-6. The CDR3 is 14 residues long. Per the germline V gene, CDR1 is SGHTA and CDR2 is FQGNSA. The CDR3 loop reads CASSPDGNNSPLHF.